The sequence of this T cell receptor (beta chain) was determined in a study of OX40 agonist ivuxolimab in advanced cancers. Study as a whole: Patients treated during dose escalation were battling hepatocellular carcinoma, melanoma, renal cell or head and neck cancer. The study, taken as a whole, reports: CD8+ T cells were the subset that, on average, had more expanded clones than CD4+. The 0.1-3.0 mg/kg partial responders had among the lowest clonal expansion.

In its sample, this clone was seen a few times. Its antigen is not known. The investigators sampled blood at baseline, at cycle 4 day 1, and at cycle 7 day 1. The table came from immunoSEQ multiplex PCR; TCRdb's copy has only in-frame clones and leaves some out. There are some 25,000 clones in the sample; 75% to 90% occur only once, and 21% lies in the top ten. This clonotype was obtained from an adult with an advanced solid tumor such as melanoma, head and neck, liver or kidney cancer. Source: CD4+ or CD8+ T cells sorted from blood, taken in a trial of the OX40 agonist ivuxolimab.

In DNA, the CDR3 is TGTGCCAGCAGCCCCGGGACAGGGGGGGAAGAGACCCAGTACTTC. It translates to CASSPGTGGEETQYF. The V gene is TRBV6-4, the J gene TRBJ2-5; 11 nucleotides match TRBD1. Germline CDR1 is MRHNA and CDR2 is SNTAGT. This CDR3 contains 15 residues. The V segment lost 6 bases and the J segment 3 bases; nucleotides outside the gene matches: 6.